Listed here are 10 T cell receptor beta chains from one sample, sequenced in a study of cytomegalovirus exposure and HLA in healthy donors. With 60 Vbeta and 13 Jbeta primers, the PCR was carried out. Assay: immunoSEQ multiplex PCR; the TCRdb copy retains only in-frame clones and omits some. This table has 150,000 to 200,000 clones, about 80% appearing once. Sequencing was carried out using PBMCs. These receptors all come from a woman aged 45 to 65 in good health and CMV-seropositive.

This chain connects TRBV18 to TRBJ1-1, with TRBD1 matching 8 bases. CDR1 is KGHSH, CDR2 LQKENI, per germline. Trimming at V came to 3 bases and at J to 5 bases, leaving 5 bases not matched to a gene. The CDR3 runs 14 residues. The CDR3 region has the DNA TGTGCCAGCTCACCCGGACAGGGATGGACTGAAGCTTTCTTT. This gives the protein CASSPGQGWTEAFF.

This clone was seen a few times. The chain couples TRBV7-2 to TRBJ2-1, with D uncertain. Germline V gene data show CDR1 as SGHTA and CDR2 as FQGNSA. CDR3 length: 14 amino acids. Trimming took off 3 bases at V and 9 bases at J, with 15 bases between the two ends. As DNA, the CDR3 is TGTGCCAGCAGCTTTGCTTCTTCGACAACTGAGCAGTTCTTC. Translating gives CASSFASSTTEQFF.

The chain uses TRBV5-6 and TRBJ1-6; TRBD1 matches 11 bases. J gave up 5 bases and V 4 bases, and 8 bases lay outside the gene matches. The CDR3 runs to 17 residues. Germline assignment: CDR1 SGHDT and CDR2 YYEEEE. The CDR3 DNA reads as TGTGCCAGCAGCAAGAAAAGGACAGGGGGCCATAATTCACCCCTCCACTTT. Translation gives CASSKKRTGGHNSPLHF.

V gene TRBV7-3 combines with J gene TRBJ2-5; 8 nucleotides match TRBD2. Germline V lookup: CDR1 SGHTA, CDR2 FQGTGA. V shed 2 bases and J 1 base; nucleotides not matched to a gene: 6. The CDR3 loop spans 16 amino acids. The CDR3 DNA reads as TGTGCCAGCAGCTTAGGAGGTAGCGGGACCCAAGAGACCCAGTACTTC. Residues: CASSLGGSGTQETQYF.

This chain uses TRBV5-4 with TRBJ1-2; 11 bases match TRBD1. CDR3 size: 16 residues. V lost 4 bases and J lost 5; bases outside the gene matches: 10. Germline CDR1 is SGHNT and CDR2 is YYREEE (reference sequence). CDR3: CASSIRAGQGGYGYTF. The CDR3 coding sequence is TGTGCCAGCAGCATAAGAGCGGGACAGGGGGGGTATGGCTACACCTTC. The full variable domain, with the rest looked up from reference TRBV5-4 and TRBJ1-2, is ETGVTQSPTHLIKTRGQQVTLRCSSQSGHNTVSWYQQALGQGPQFIFQYYREEENGRGNFPPRFSGLQFPNYSSELNVNALELDDSALYLCASSIRAGQGGYGYTFGSGTRLTVV.

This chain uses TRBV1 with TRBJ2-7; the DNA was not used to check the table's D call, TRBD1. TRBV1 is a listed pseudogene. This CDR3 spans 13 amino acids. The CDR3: CTSSQEDRGEQYF. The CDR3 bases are TGCACCAGCAGCCAAGAAGACAGGGGTGAGCAGTACTTC.

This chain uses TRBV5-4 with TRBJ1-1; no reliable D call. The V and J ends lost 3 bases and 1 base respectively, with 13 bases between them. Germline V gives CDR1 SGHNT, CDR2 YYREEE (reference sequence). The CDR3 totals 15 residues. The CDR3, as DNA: TGTGCCAGCAGCTCCCCCGTGGAGGGGAACACTGAAGCTTTCTTT. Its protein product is CASSSPVEGNTEAFF.

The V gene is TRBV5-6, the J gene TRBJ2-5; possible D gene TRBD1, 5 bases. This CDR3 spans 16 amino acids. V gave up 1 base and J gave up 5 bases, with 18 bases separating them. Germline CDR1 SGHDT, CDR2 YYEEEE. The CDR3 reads CASSLWWGTSVETQYF. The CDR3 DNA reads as TGTGCCAGCAGCTTGTGGTGGGGCACCAGTGTCGAGACCCAGTACTTC.

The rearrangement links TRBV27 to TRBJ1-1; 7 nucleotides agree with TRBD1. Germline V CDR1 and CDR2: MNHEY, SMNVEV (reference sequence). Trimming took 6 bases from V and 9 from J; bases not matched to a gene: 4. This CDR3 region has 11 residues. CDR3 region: CASRLGQKAFF. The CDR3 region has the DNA TGTGCCAGCAGATTGGGACAGAAAGCTTTCTTT.

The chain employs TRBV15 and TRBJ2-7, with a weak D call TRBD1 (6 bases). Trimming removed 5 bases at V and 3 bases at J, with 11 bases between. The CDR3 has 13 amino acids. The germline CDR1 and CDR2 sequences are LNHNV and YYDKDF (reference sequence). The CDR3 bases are TGTGCCACCAGCGCCCAGGGACACTACGAGCAGTACTTC. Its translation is CATSAQGHYEQYF.